This is a list of T cell receptor beta chains from one sample in a study of prognosis after radiotherapy for stage I lung cancer. One entry per CDR3 protein, called by TCRdb with MiXCR from the multiplex PCR reads. The data contain approximately 26,000 distinct CDR3 sequences, approximately 40% of them singletons. This specimen consisted of PBMCs, obtained before or after stereotactic body radiation therapy (not recorded which). The receptors come from a donor aged 50 or older with non-small cell lung cancer. Both conserved end residues are part of each CDR3. D genes are given only for firm matches. Clone size is not always given. Where it is, it says once, few, many or a class for expanded clones.

d_gene: TRBD1; v_gene: TRBV7-9; abundance: many; j_gene: TRBJ1-5; CDR3nt: TGTGCCAGCAGCCCCTTAGTGGGACAGGGGGCCCAGCATTTT; CDR3aa: CASSPLVGQGAQHF
d_gene: TRBD2; v_gene: TRBV15; abundance: NA; j_gene: TRBJ2-3; CDR3nt: TGTGCCATCTCGGTGGGACTAGGTTCTAGCGCACATACGCAGTATTTT; CDR3aa: CAISVGLGSSAHTQYF
d_gene: NA; v_gene: TRBV9; abundance: many; j_gene: TRBJ1-3; CDR3nt: TGTGCCAGCAGCCCGCGTGCCGATCGTTTCTCTGGAAACACCATATATTTT; CDR3aa: CASSPRADRFSGNTIYF
d_gene: TRBD2; v_gene: TRBV29-1; abundance: many; j_gene: TRBJ2-7; CDR3nt: TGCAGCGTTGTTAGCGGGAGAGGTAGTCAGTACTTC; CDR3aa: CSVVSGRGSQYF
d_gene: NA; v_gene: TRBV11-2; abundance: NA; j_gene: TRBJ1-1; CDR3nt: TGTGCCAGCGGCTATCGGGGGGCCGTGGCTTTCTTT; CDR3aa: CASGYRGAVAFF
d_gene: TRBD1; v_gene: TRBV5-1; abundance: NA; j_gene: TRBJ1-2; CDR3nt: TGCGCCAGGACCTGGACAGGGGTATACGGCTACACCTTC; CDR3aa: CARTWTGVYGYTF
d_gene: NA; v_gene: TRBV6-4; abundance: many; j_gene: TRBJ1-1; CDR3nt: TGTGCCAGCAGTTGGATGGGAGGTGGTACTGAAGCTTTCTTT; CDR3aa: CASSWMGGGTEAFF
d_gene: NA; v_gene: TRBV12-3/TRBV12-4; abundance: NA; j_gene: TRBJ2-1; CDR3nt: TGTGCCAGCAGTTTTTATCGGGGTTCCCTGTACGAGCAGTTCTTC; CDR3aa: CASSFYRGSLYEQFF
d_gene: TRBD1; v_gene: TRBV28; abundance: NA; j_gene: TRBJ1-5; CDR3nt: TGTGCCAGCAGAGCATGGTGGGGGACAGAGGATAGCAATCAGCCCCAGCATTTT; CDR3aa: CASRAWWGTEDSNQPQHF
d_gene: TRBD2; v_gene: TRBV7-9; abundance: NA; j_gene: TRBJ2-7; CDR3nt: TGTGCCAGCAGGTTTACGCTAACGGAAGCGGGACCTTACGAGCAGTACTTC; CDR3aa: CASRFTLTEAGPYEQYF
d_gene: TRBD1; v_gene: TRBV2; abundance: NA; j_gene: TRBJ1-2; CDR3nt: TGTGTCAGCACGAGACAGGGGTCTAGTGGCTACACCTTC; CDR3aa: CVSTRQGSSGYTF
d_gene: NA; v_gene: TRBV11-2; abundance: NA; j_gene: TRBJ2-3; CDR3nt: TGTGCCAGCAGACGGGACGGACGGGATACGCAGTATTTT; CDR3aa: CASRRDGRDTQYF
d_gene: TRBD2; v_gene: TRBV24-1; abundance: NA; j_gene: TRBJ2-2; CDR3nt: TGTGCCACCAGTGACACTATCGGGGGGGCCCCCTGGGAGCTGTTTTTT; CDR3aa: CATSDTIGGAPWELFF
d_gene: NA; v_gene: TRBV7-2; abundance: NA; j_gene: TRBJ1-1; CDR3nt: TGTGCCAGCAGCTTAGGCGGGGTGCACACTGAAGCTTTCTTT; CDR3aa: CASSLGGVHTEAFF
d_gene: NA; v_gene: TRBV7-9; abundance: NA; j_gene: TRBJ2-5; CDR3nt: TGTGCCAGCAGCTTATCTGGAGGAGGACAAAAGCCCCGGTACTTC; CDR3aa: CASSLSGGGQKPRYF
d_gene: NA; v_gene: TRBV12-3/TRBV12-4; abundance: medium-sized; j_gene: TRBJ2-3; CDR3nt: TGTGCCAGCAGTTCCGGGGATACGCAGTATTTT; CDR3aa: CASSSGDTQYF
d_gene: NA; v_gene: TRBV20-1; abundance: NA; j_gene: TRBJ2-1; CDR3nt: TGCAGTGCTCACCCCCGAAGCGGCGGGTCCAATGAGAAGTTCTTC; CDR3aa: CSAHPRSGGSNEKFF
d_gene: TRBD1; v_gene: TRBV5-1; abundance: many; j_gene: TRBJ1-1; CDR3nt: TGCGCCAGCAGCCTAGGGACAGAAACTGAAGCTTTCTTT; CDR3aa: CASSLGTETEAFF
d_gene: NA; v_gene: TRBV6-5; abundance: NA; j_gene: TRBJ2-7; CDR3nt: TGTGCCAGCAGTTACTCGCAACGTAGCGGACCGGAGTATAAGCAGTACTTC; CDR3aa: CASSYSQRSGPEYKQYF
d_gene: NA; v_gene: TRBV6-5; abundance: medium-sized; j_gene: TRBJ2-7; CDR3nt: TGTGCCAGCAGTTACTCGATTGGGTTAAGGGACGAGCAGTACTTC; CDR3aa: CASSYSIGLRDEQYF
d_gene: NA; v_gene: TRBV7-9; abundance: NA; j_gene: TRBJ2-7; CDR3nt: TGTGCCAGCATCAACAGGTGGGTCCACGAGCAGTACTTC; CDR3aa: CASINRWVHEQYF
d_gene: TRBD2; v_gene: TRBV5-1; abundance: many; j_gene: TRBJ2-5; CDR3nt: TGCGCCAGCAGCCCGGGACTAGCGGGAGAAGAGACCCAGTACTTC; CDR3aa: CASSPGLAGEETQYF